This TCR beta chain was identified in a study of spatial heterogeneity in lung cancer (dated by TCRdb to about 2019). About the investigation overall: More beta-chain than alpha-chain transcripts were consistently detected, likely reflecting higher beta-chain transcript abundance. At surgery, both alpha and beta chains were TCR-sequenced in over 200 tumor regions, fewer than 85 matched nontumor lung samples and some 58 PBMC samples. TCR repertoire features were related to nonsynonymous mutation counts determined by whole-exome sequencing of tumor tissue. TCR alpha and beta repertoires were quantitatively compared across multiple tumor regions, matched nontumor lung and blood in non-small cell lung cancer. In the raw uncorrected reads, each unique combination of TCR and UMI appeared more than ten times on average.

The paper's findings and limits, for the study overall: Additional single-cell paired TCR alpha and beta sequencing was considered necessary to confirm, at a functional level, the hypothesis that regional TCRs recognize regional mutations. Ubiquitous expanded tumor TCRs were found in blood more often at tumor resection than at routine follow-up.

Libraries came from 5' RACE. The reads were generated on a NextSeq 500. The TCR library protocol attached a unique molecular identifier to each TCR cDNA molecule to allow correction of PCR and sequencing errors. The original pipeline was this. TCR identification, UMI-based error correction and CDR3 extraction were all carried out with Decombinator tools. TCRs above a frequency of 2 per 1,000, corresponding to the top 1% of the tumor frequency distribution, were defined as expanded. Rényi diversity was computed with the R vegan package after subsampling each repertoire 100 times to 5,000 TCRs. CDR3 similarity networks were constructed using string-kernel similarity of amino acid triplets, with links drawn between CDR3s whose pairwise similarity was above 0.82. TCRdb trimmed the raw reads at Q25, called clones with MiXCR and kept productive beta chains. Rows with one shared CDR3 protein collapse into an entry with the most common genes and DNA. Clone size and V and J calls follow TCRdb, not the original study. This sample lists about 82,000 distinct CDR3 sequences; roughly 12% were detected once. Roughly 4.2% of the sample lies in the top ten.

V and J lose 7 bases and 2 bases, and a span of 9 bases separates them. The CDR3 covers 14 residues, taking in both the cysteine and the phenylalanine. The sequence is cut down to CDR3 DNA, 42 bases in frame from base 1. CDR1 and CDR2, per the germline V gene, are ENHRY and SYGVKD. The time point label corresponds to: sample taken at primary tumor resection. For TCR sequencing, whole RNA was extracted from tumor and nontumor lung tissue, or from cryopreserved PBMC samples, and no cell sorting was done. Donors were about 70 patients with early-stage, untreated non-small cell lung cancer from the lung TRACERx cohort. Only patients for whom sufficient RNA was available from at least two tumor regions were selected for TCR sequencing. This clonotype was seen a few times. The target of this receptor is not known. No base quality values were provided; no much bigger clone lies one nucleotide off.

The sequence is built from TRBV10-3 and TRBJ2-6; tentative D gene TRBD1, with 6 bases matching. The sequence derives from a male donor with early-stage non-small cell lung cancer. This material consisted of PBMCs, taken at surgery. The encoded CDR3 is CAITEGAGANVLTF. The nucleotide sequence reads TGTGCCATCACCGAGGGGGCTGGGGCCAACGTCCTGACTTTC.